This TCR beta chain was identified in a study of radiotherapy plus CTLA-4 blockade in lung cancer. For the study at large: Disease control was seen in 31% of patients, objective responses in about 18%.

TCRdb's copy holds only in-frame clones and misses some; the assay was immunoSEQ multiplex PCR. The sample records tens of thousands of clones, roughly 80% being singletons. Study results and caveats: Reported findings show early blood T cell clone dynamics, with interferon-beta, best predicted response.

Notes on this clone: Its antigen is not known.

The ends were cut back, 0 bases at V and 7 bases at J, with 15 bases in the middle. Germline values: CDR1 PRHDT, CDR2 FYEKMQ (reference sequence). This CDR3 spans 15 amino acids. In chemo-refractory metastatic non-small-cell lung cancer, patients got ipilimumab CTLA-4 blockade together with focal radiation. This specimen was peripheral blood, taken from a patient treated with radiotherapy plus ipilimumab. The clonotype originates from a human donor with non-small cell lung cancer who had a complete response to radiotherapy plus ipilimumab. The chain combines TRBV13 with TRBJ2-5; tentative D call: TRBD1 (5 bases). The CDR3 region has the DNA TGTGCCAGCAGCTTAGGCTGGCAGGGAAGTGGGACCCAGTACTTC. It yields the protein CASSLGWQGSGTQYF.